The next 18 T cell receptor beta chains were all read from a single sample in a study of blood T cell repertoires in COVID-19. TCRdb's copy holds only in-frame clones and misses some; the assay was immunoSEQ multiplex PCR. The table shows tens of thousands of clones, with roughly 80% occurring only once. The specimen was peripheral blood. The source is a woman aged 60-75 years with acute or convalescent COVID-19.

The rearrangement links TRBV2 to TRBJ1-2; TRBD1 is a possible D gene (6 bases). The CDR3 consists of 14 residues. Germline V gives CDR1 SNHLY, CDR2 FYNNEI. The V end lost 8 bases, the J end lost 5 bases, and 18 bases lay between the germline ends. In DNA, the CDR3 is TGTGCCAGCTCCACGGACAGCCGAGGGTATGGCTACACCTTC. This codes for CASSTDSRGYGYTF. Full variable domain (outside the CDR3, taken from reference TRBV2 and TRBJ1-2): EPEVTQTPSHQVTQMGQEVILRCVPISNHLYFYWYRQILGQKVEFLVSFYNNEISEKSEIFDDQFSVERPDGSNFTLKIRSTKLEDSAMYFCASSTDSRGYGYTFGSGTRLTVV.

This chain links TRBV15 with TRBJ1-2; possible D gene TRBD1, 6 bases. Trimming removed 0 bases from V and 0 bases from J, with 17 bases in between. The CDR3 consists of 18 residues. The V gene's germline CDR1 is LNHNV and CDR2 YYDKDF (reference sequence). The CDR3 DNA reads as TGTGCCACCAGCAGAGACCTACAGGGACGAATAGCTAACTATGGCTACACCTTC. It codes for CATSRDLQGRIANYGYTF.

The CDR3 loop is CASSLNSVNYGYTF. Written as DNA, the CDR3 is TGTGCCAGCAGCTTGAACTCCGTTAACTATGGCTACACCTTC. The chain has TRBV5-6 and TRBJ1-2; D gene uncertain. Germline loops: CDR1 SGHDT, CDR2 YYEEEE. Between the trimmed V and J ends, which lost 1 base and 1 base, there was a span of 8 bases. This CDR3 contains 14 residues.

The chain joins TRBV3-1 (or the pseudogene TRBV3-2) to TRBJ2-3; tentative D call: TRBD2 (6 bases). The CDR3 has 16 residues. Trimming removed 4 bases at V and 0 bases at J, with 14 bases between. The germline V gene has CDR1 LGHDT and CDR2 YNNKEL (reference sequence). The CDR3 DNA sequence: TGTGCCAGCAGCCGCCGAGGGGCGGGGAGCACAGATACGCAGTATTTT. Protein product: CASSRRGAGSTDTQYF.

This clone occurred once. V gene TRBV19 combines with J gene TRBJ1-3, with D possibly matching TRBD1 (5 bases). Germline loops: CDR1 LNHDA, CDR2 SQIVND (reference sequence). Trimming removed 4 bases at V and 2 bases at J, with 9 bases between. This CDR3 contains 14 residues. CDR3 in DNA: TGTGCCAGTAGTAACGGGGGAACTGGAAACACCATATATTTT. Translated: CASSNGGTGNTIYF. Complete variable domain (other parts from reference TRBV19 and TRBJ1-3): DGGITQSPKYLFRKEGQNVTLSCEQNLNHDAMYWYRQDPGQGLRLIYYSQIVNDFQKGDIAEGYSVSREKKESFPLTVTSAQKNPTAFYLCASSNGGTGNTIYFGEGSWLTVV.

The chain employs TRBV5-1 and TRBJ2-4; D unclear. V was shortened by 0 bases and J by 2 bases, with 9 bases between the two germline ends. The CDR3 loop spans 15 amino acids. CDR1 and CDR2 (germline): SGHRS, YFSETQ. CDR3 loop: CASSLDRTSKNIQYF. The DNA for the CDR3 is TGCGCCAGCAGCTTGGACAGAACTTCCAAAAACATTCAGTACTTC. Drawing the rest from reference TRBV5-1 and TRBJ2-4, the complete variable domain is KAGVTQTPRYLIKTRGQQVTLSCSPISGHRSVSWYQQTPGQGLQFLFEYFSETQRNKGNFPGRFSGRQFSNSRSEMNVSTLELGDSALYLCASSLDRTSKNIQYFGAGTRLSVL.

V is TRBV2 and J is TRBJ2-1; a weak D match, TRBD1 (6 bases). Germline V gives CDR1 SNHLY, CDR2 FYNNEI. The CDR3 loop spans 16 amino acids. Trimming took off 4 bases at V and 0 bases at J, with 13 bases between the two ends. The CDR3 loop is CASSGRTVSSYNEQFF. The DNA of the CDR3 is TGTGCCAGCAGTGGGAGGACAGTCAGCTCCTACAATGAGCAGTTCTTC.

The chain has TRBV5-5 and TRBJ2-1; 10 positions agree with TRBD2. There are 16 residues in the CDR3. V lost 5 bases, J lost 0 bases, and 5 bases stayed unmatched. CDR1 SGHKS and CDR2 YYEKEE come from the germline V gene (reference sequence). The CDR3 nucleotides read TGTGCCAGCAGTCGATCTAGCGGGAGCTCCTACAATGAGCAGTTCTTC. Translated: CASSRSSGSSYNEQFF.

Regarding this clone: The same CDR3 arises from other DNA sequences in this sample as well. V and J are TRBV2 and TRBJ1-6, with D unresolved. CDR3 length: 15 amino acids. The germline V gene encodes CDR1 SNHLY and CDR2 FYNNEI. V lost 3 bases to trimming and J lost 0 bases, with 6 bases between them. The CDR3 DNA follows: TGTGCCAGCAGTGAGCGAAGCTCCTATAATTCACCCCTCCACTTT. It specifies CASSERSSYNSPLHF.

The chain joins TRBV5-1 to TRBJ1-4; 10 bases fit TRBD1. Germline CDR1 reads SGHRS; CDR2 reads YFSETQ. V shed 6 bases, J shed 7 bases, and the junction held 6 bases outside the gene matches. CDR3 length equals 14 residues. The CDR3: CASTTGGAGEKLFF. The CDR3 DNA reads TGCGCCAGCACGACAGGGGGCGCAGGTGAAAAACTGTTTTTT.

This clone was seen a handful of times. The gene calls are TRBV2 and TRBJ1-2, with a possible D match to TRBD1 (5 bases). The CDR3 is 14 amino acids. V dropped 3 bases and J dropped 4 bases, with 12 bases sitting between them. The germline V gene encodes CDR1 SNHLY and CDR2 FYNNEI. CDR3 in amino acids: CASSDLGGFYGYTF. DNA for the CDR3: TGTGCCAGCAGTGATCTGGGGGGGTTCTATGGCTACACCTTC.

The rearrangement joins TRBV18 to TRBJ2-6; D is perhaps TRBD2 (6 bases). This CDR3 region has 17 residues. V was shortened by 3 bases and J by 1 base, with 13 bases between the two germline ends. Per the germline V gene, CDR1 is KGHSH and CDR2 is LQKENI. Here the CDR3 reads CASSPGLRQSGANVLTF. In DNA form, the CDR3 reads TGTGCCAGCTCACCGGGACTCCGACAATCTGGGGCCAACGTCCTGACTTTC.

The genes are TRBV7-6 and TRBJ2-3, with 8 bases lining up with TRBD2. The CDR3 spans 16 residues. In germline, CDR1 is SGHVS, CDR2 FNYEAQ. V gave up 4 bases and J gave up 2 bases; unmatched junction bases: 8. For the CDR3, the DNA is TGTGCCAGCAGCTCCGGTGTAGCGGGGTACACAGATACGCAGTATTTT. It yields the protein CASSSGVAGYTDTQYF.

The V gene is TRBV5-5, the J gene TRBJ1-1; D may be TRBD1 (5 bases). Germline CDR1 is SGHKS and CDR2 is YYEKEE (reference sequence). V was clipped by 7 bases and J by 3 bases, with 16 bases between them. The CDR3 sequence is 14 residues long. DNA for the CDR3: TGTGCCAGCGGGGGGGACCGTTGGGACACTGAAGCTTTCTTT. Translation gives CASGGDRWDTEAFF.

This clone showed up just once. The rearrangement uses TRBV5-5 and TRBJ2-3, with TRBD2 identical over 8 bases. CDR3 size: 15 residues. Losses at the gene ends were 0 bases for V and 7 bases for J; bases not matched to a gene: 7. Germline CDR1 is SGHKS and CDR2 is YYEKEE (reference sequence). Here the CDR3 reads CASSLVQRGTHTQYF. The CDR3 DNA reads TGTGCCAGCAGCTTGGTCCAGCGGGGGACCCATACGCAGTATTTT.

This clone was observed a single time. The chain has TRBV11-2 and TRBJ2-7; D gene uncertain. Deletions cut 0 bases from V and 5 bases from J, with 8 bases between. This CDR3 has 13 residues. Per the germline V gene, CDR1 is SGHAT and CDR2 is FQNNGV. The DNA for the CDR3 is TGTGCCAGCAGCTTAGATCAGGTGGACGAGCAGTACTTC. Its protein is CASSLDQVDEQYF.

V and J are TRBV27 and TRBJ1-1; a weak D match, TRBD1 (5 bases). The CDR3 sequence is 15 residues long. V was shortened by 2 bases and J by 0 bases, with 10 bases between the two germline ends. Per the germline V gene, CDR1 is MNHEY and CDR2 is SMNVEV (reference sequence). CDR3 protein: CASSLQGTVNTEAFF. DNA for the CDR3: TGTGCCAGCAGTTTACAGGGAACCGTGAACACTGAAGCTTTCTTT.

The V gene is TRBV5-1, the J gene TRBJ2-5; 8 bases agree with TRBD2. This CDR3 is 14 amino acids long. Germline assignment: CDR1 SGHRS and CDR2 YFSETQ. V lost 7 bases, J lost 1 base, and 6 bases stayed unmatched. CDR3 loop: CASGPGGVQETQYF. CDR3 coding DNA: TGCGCCAGCGGCCCGGGAGGGGTCCAAGAGACCCAGTACTTC.